This entry lists 8 T cell receptor beta chains sequenced from one sample in a study of CD8 T cells in ankylosing spondylitis. MiXCR, applied by TCRdb to the 5' RACE reads, yields one record per CDR3 protein. The table shows about 24,000 distinct CDR3 sequences, with 13% occurring only once. What was sequenced was blood. Receptors originate from a male donor with ankylosing spondylitis or in good health (not recorded which).

This clonotype was seen repeatedly, ten times or more. This chain connects TRBV13 to TRBJ2-1; 15 nucleotides agree with TRBD2. Germline CDR1 reads PRHDT; CDR2 reads FYEKMQ (reference sequence). Losses at the gene ends were 5 bases for V and 6 bases for J; bases not matched to a gene: 5. The CDR3 length is 16 residues. CDR3 bases: TGTGCCAGCAGCCCGTGGACTAGCGGGGGGGCCAATGAGCAGTTCTTC. Translated: CASSPWTSGGANEQFF.

This clonotype showed up many times. V and J are TRBV15 and TRBJ2-3; D may be TRBD1 (6 bases). V dropped 4 bases and J dropped 4 bases, with 6 bases sitting between them. The CDR3 is made up of 12 amino acids. Germline lookup yields CDR1 LNHNV and CDR2 YYDKDF (reference sequence). The DNA for the CDR3 is TGTGCCACCAGCAAGGGGGCAGATACGCAGTATTTT. Translated: CATSKGADTQYF.

In its sample, this clonotype was seen many times. The chain recombines TRBV20-1 with TRBJ2-3, with a possible D match to TRBD1 (5 bases). The CDR3 loop spans 11 amino acids. Trimming cost V 3 bases and J 6 bases, with 7 bases left between them. Germline-derived CDR1 and CDR2 are DFQATT and SNEGSKA (reference sequence). The CDR3 is CSARGLDTQYF. CDR3 nucleotide sequence: TGCAGTGCTAGGGGGCTGGATACGCAGTATTTT.

The chain is built from TRBV5-1 and TRBJ2-1; D is unresolved. V shed 6 bases and J shed 8 bases, with 12 bases lying between them. CDR1 SGHRS and CDR2 YFSETQ come from the germline V gene. This CDR3 has 12 amino acids. In nucleotides, the CDR3 is TGCGCCAGCAATACGGGTCTCGATGAGCAGTTCTTC. It specifies CASNTGLDEQFF.

This clonotype was observed a handful of times. V gene TRBV7-9 combines with J gene TRBJ1-4; TRBD1 might be the D (5 bases). Germline V lookup: CDR1 SEHNR, CDR2 FQNEAQ (reference sequence). CDR3 length: 12 amino acids. V was cut by 3 bases and J by 11 bases, with 10 bases left in between. The CDR3 DNA is TGTGCCAGCAGCTTGACGACAGAGAAACTGTTTTTT. Translation: CASSLTTEKLFF.

This rearrangement joins TRBV6-2 or TRBV6-3 to TRBJ2-5, with D perhaps TRBD2 (6 bases). Deletions cut 3 bases from V and 5 bases from J, with 13 bases between. The CDR3 contains 14 residues. CDR1 is MNHEY and CDR2 is SVGEGT in the germline V gene. Here the CDR3 DNA reads TGTGCCAGCAGTTATTTTCCAGGGACTGAGACCCAGTACTTC. It is translated as CASSYFPGTETQYF.

This clonotype was observed at least ten times. This chain joins TRBV4-3 and TRBJ2-7; 9 bases are shared with TRBD2. The V gene end was trimmed by 1 base and the J gene end by 2 bases; junction bases not matched to a gene: 3. CDR1 is LGHNA, CDR2 YSLEER, per germline. CDR3 length: 15 amino acids. The CDR3 DNA is TGCGCCAGCAGCCAAGGACTAGCGGAGACCTACGAGCAGTACTTC. Translating it yields CASSQGLAETYEQYF.

This clonotype has ten or more counts. This chain uses TRBV7-9 with TRBJ2-5; 10 bases map to TRBD1. The trim removed 2 bases at V and 4 bases at J, leaving 7 bases unmatched. The CDR3 is 16 residues long. Per the germline V gene, CDR1 is SEHNR and CDR2 is FQNEAQ (reference sequence). The CDR3 loop reads CASSLYVGQGRETQYF. The CDR3 DNA reads TGTGCCAGCAGCTTATACGTGGGACAGGGGAGAGAGACCCAGTACTTC.